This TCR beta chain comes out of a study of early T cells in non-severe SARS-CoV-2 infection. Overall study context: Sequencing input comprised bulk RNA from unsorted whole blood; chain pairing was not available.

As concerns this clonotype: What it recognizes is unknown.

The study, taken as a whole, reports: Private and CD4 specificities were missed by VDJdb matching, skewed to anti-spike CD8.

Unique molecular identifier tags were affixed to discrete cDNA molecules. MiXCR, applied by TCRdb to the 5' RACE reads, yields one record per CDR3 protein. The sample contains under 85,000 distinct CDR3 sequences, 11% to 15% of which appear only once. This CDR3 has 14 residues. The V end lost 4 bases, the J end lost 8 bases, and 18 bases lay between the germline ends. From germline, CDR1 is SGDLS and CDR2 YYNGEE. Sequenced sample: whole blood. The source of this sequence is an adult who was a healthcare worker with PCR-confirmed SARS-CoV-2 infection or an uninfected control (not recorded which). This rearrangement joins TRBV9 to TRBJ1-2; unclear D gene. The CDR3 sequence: CASSPHGPIKGYTF. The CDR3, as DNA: TGTGCCAGCAGCCCACATGGGCCGATAAAGGGCTACACCTTC.